Following are 30 T cell receptor beta chains from one sample sequenced in a study of control samples from healthy donors and cancer patients. Only in-frame clones appear in the TCRdb table, and some are missing; sequencing was by immunoSEQ multiplex PCR. Of under 110,000 clones in the sample, around 89% were seen once. The sample taken for sequencing was blood. Receptor source: a young man in good health.

In its sample, this clone was seen once. The chain combines TRBV3-1 (or the pseudogene TRBV3-2) with TRBJ2-5, with a possible D match to TRBD2 (6 bases). The CDR3 spans 15 residues. Trimming took 1 base from V and 5 from J, leaving 14 bases between them. The germline V gene encodes CDR1 LGHDT and CDR2 YNNKEL (reference sequence). CDR3 residues: CASSQGSSDGETQYF. CDR3 in DNA: TGTGCCAGCAGCCAAGGATCTAGCGATGGGGAGACCCAGTACTTC.

This clone appeared a few times. V is TRBV5-1 and J is TRBJ2-7; D may be TRBD1 or TRBD2 (5 bases each). The CDR3 spans 16 residues. V gave up 4 bases and J gave up 0 bases, with 17 bases separating them. Germline CDR1 SGHRS, CDR2 YFSETQ. The CDR3 sequence: CASSPEGPRSSYEQYF. The CDR3 region has the DNA TGCGCCAGCAGCCCTGAGGGACCGAGGAGCTCCTACGAGCAGTACTTC.

The chain recombines TRBV7-9 with TRBJ2-2; D is uncertain. V was clipped by 4 bases and J by 6 bases, with 6 bases between them. CDR1 and CDR2 (germline): SEHNR, FQNEAQ (reference sequence). This CDR3 has 12 residues. CDR3 DNA: TGTGCCAGCAGCTCAACGCCCGGGGAGCTGTTTTTT. The encoded protein is CASSSTPGELFF.

This chain joins TRBV6-2 or TRBV6-3 and TRBJ1-4; D is unresolved. V lost 0 bases and J lost 7, with 9 bases in between. The CDR3 length is 14 residues. In germline, CDR1 is MNHEY, CDR2 SVGEGT. CDR3 residues: CASSYSRLSEKLFF. CDR3 DNA: TGTGCCAGCAGTTACTCGAGGCTGAGTGAAAAACTGTTTTTT.

The gene calls are TRBV20-1 and TRBJ2-3; 9 nucleotides agree with TRBD2. Germline lookup yields CDR1 DFQATT and CDR2 SNEGSKA (reference sequence). V trimming: 3 bases; J trimming: 2 bases; junction bases outside the gene matches: 3. The CDR3 totals 14 residues. The CDR3 nucleotides are TGCAGTGCTAGTGGCGGGAGGGCCACAGATACGCAGTATTTT. Translating gives CSASGGRATDTQYF.

This chain links TRBV5-1 with TRBJ1-2; the D is unclear. Trimming left V 2 bases short and J 5 bases short, with 10 bases between. The germline V gene encodes CDR1 SGHRS and CDR2 YFSETQ. The CDR3 sequence is 13 residues long. The CDR3 DNA sequence: TGCGCCAGCAGCTTCTGGCCGCCGTATGGCTACACCTTC. Its protein product is CASSFWPPYGYTF.

The genes are TRBV2 and TRBJ1-6, with 8 positions matching TRBD1. The J segment lost 5 bases and the V segment lost 7 bases, leaving 7 bases of the junction unmatched. The CDR3 is 15 amino acids. Germline V gives CDR1 SNHLY, CDR2 FYNNEI. The CDR3 DNA is TGTGCCAGCACCCCAGACAGGGGAAATAATTCACCCCTCCACTTT. The encoded protein is CASTPDRGNNSPLHF. Looking up the rest from reference TRBV2 and TRBJ1-6 gives the full variable domain: EPEVTQTPSHQVTQMGQEVILRCVPISNHLYFYWYRQILGQKVEFLVSFYNNEISEKSEIFDDQFSVERPDGSNFTLKIRSTKLEDSAMYFCASTPDRGNNSPLHFGNGTRLTVT.

The V call is TRBV24-1, the J call TRBJ2-1, with D unclear. The V gene's germline CDR1 is KGHDR and CDR2 SFDVKD. CDR3 length: 14 amino acids. Trimming cost V 6 bases and J 4 bases, with 12 bases left between them. CDR3 amino acids: CATSSRVRYNEQFF. DNA of the CDR3: TGTGCCACCAGTTCCCGGGTCCGATACAATGAGCAGTTCTTC.

This clone was seen a single time. The chain has TRBV2 and TRBJ2-5; weak D call: TRBD2 (5 bases). The V gene lost 3 bases and the J gene lost 5 bases, with 10 bases spanning the gap. The germline V gene has CDR1 SNHLY and CDR2 FYNNEI. The CDR3 runs to 13 residues. For the CDR3, the DNA is TGTGCCAGCAGTGAGCGGGTCCGGGAGACCCAGTACTTC. This encodes CASSERVRETQYF. Supplemented by reference TRBV2 and TRBJ2-5, the full variable domain reads EPEVTQTPSHQVTQMGQEVILRCVPISNHLYFYWYRQILGQKVEFLVSFYNNEISEKSEIFDDQFSVERPDGSNFTLKIRSTKLEDSAMYFCASSERVRETQYFGPGTRLLVL.

The J gene is TRBJ2-7, the V gene TRBV30; no firm D call. This CDR3 region has 13 residues. Deletions cut 3 bases from V and 2 bases from J, with 11 bases between. Germline V gene lookup returns CDR1 GTSNPN and CDR2 SVGIG (reference sequence). The CDR3 sequence: CAWRRSVAYEQYF. CDR3 bases: TGTGCCTGGAGGAGGTCAGTTGCCTACGAGCAGTACTTC.

J is TRBJ2-5 and V is TRBV12-3 or TRBV12-4; TRBD1 matches at 7 bases. The CDR3 totals 13 residues. The J segment lost 6 bases and the V segment lost 5 bases, leaving 6 bases of the junction unmatched. CDR3 residues: CASSRGQEKTQYF. The CDR3, as DNA: TGTGCCAGCAGTCGAGGACAGGAAAAGACCCAGTACTTC.

This chain uses TRBV5-1 with TRBJ2-5; D possibly corresponds to TRBD2 (5 bases). The V end was cut by 3 bases, the J end by 7 bases, with 16 bases between. Germline CDR1 is SGHRS and CDR2 is YFSETQ. The CDR3 sequence is 14 residues long. CDR3 residues: CASSWTVGGRTQYF. The CDR3 DNA follows: TGCGCCAGCAGCTGGACGGTCGGAGGTAGGACCCAGTACTTC.

The rearrangement links TRBV9 to TRBJ1-2, with 8 bases lining up with TRBD1. The CDR3 is made up of 16 amino acids. Germline lookup yields CDR1 SGDLS and CDR2 YYNGEE. V shed 0 bases, J shed 3 bases, and the junction held 7 bases outside the gene matches. CDR3 protein: CASSVGAGGGYYGYTF. The DNA for the CDR3 is TGTGCCAGCAGCGTAGGGGCAGGGGGCGGTTACTATGGCTACACCTTC. Filled out from reference TRBV9 and TRBJ1-2, the complete variable domain reads DSGVTQTPKHLITATGQRVTLRCSPRSGDLSVYWYQQSLDQGLQFLIQYYNGEERAKGNILERFSAQQFPDLHSELNLSSLELGDSALYFCASSVGAGGGYYGYTFGSGTRLTVV.

This chain uses TRBV7-2 with TRBJ2-3, with a weak D call TRBD2 (7 bases). Germline V gene lookup returns CDR1 SGHTA and CDR2 FQGNSA. The CDR3 loop spans 15 amino acids. The V end lost 5 bases, the J end lost 2 bases, and 14 bases lay between the germline ends. The CDR3 bases are TGTGCCAGCAGCCCCGGGGGGCTTTTCACAGATACGCAGTATTTT. As protein: CASSPGGLFTDTQYF.

The J gene is TRBJ2-2, the V gene TRBV10-1, with TRBD1 matching over 8 bases. Germline V lookup: CDR1 WNHNN, CDR2 SYGVQD (reference sequence). With V trimmed by 2 bases and J by 5 bases, 1 base remained unmatched. The CDR3 sequence is 14 residues long. The CDR3 sequence is CASSENRGTGELFF. The CDR3 DNA reads TGCGCCAGCAGTGAGAACAGGGGGACCGGGGAGCTGTTTTTT.

The gene calls are TRBV5-6 and TRBJ2-3; 8 bases map to TRBD1. Germline V gives CDR1 SGHDT, CDR2 YYEEEE. Germline trimming cut 0 bases from V and 7 bases from J; bases unmatched to any gene: 10. The CDR3 has 16 residues. CDR3 sequence: CASSLVGQGASYTQYF. The CDR3 region has the DNA TGTGCCAGCAGCTTGGTTGGCCAGGGGGCATCTTATACGCAGTATTTT.

The chain has TRBV4-2 and TRBJ2-2, with D possibly matching TRBD2 (6 bases). Germline V CDR1 and CDR2: LGHNA, YNFKEQ. This CDR3 spans 15 amino acids. The V end was cut by 2 bases, the J end by 6 bases, with 13 bases between. CDR3 region: CASSQTSSVAGELFF. The CDR3 bases are TGTGCCAGCAGCCAAACTAGCTCAGTCGCCGGGGAGCTGTTTTTT.

This chain joins TRBV5-6 and TRBJ1-2; tentatively, D is TRBD1 (5 bases). This CDR3 is built from 15 residues. CDR1 is SGHDT, CDR2 YYEEEE, per germline. V dropped 0 bases and J dropped 3 bases, with 12 bases sitting between them. CDR3 amino acids: CASSLETDHYYGYTF. CDR3 DNA: TGTGCCAGCAGCTTGGAGACAGACCACTACTATGGCTACACCTTC.

CDR3 coding DNA: TGTGCCACCAGCAGAGAGTACAGGGGGTCGGGGGAGCTGTTTTTT. It translates to CATSREYRGSGELFF. This sequence joins TRBV15 and TRBJ2-2, with 8 nucleotides matching TRBD1. V dropped 0 bases and J dropped 8; count of bases not matched to a gene: 5. This CDR3 is 15 amino acids long. CDR1 LNHNV and CDR2 YYDKDF come from the germline V gene (reference sequence).

The J gene is TRBJ1-5, the V gene TRBV4-2; D is ambiguous. The CDR3 is 14 amino acids. Trimming pared 0 bases from V and 4 bases from J, leaving 7 bases between. CDR1 and CDR2 from the germline V gene are LGHNA and YNFKEQ. Here the CDR3 DNA reads TGTGCCAGCAGCCAAGATTTGGGGAATCAGCCCCAGCATTTT. Translated: CASSQDLGNQPQHF.

The gene calls are TRBV9 and TRBJ1-4, with a weak D call TRBD1 (6 bases). V dropped 2 bases and J dropped 3 bases, with 14 bases sitting between them. The CDR3 totals 16 residues. Germline CDR1 SGDLS, CDR2 YYNGEE. The CDR3 loop is CASSVHRDTSNEKLFF. The CDR3 coding sequence is TGTGCCAGCAGCGTGCATCGGGACACTTCTAATGAAAAACTGTTTTTT.

The chain has TRBV18 and TRBJ1-3; unclear D gene. CDR3 size: 15 residues. Germline V gives CDR1 KGHSH, CDR2 LQKENI. Trimming left V 0 bases short and J 2 bases short, with 8 bases between. Here the CDR3 reads CASSPPSTAGNTIYF. The DNA for the CDR3 is TGTGCCAGCTCACCACCGTCAACAGCTGGAAACACCATATATTTT. The variable domain in full, with the rest retrieved from reference TRBV18 and TRBJ1-3, is NAGVMQNPRHLVRRRGQEARLRCSPMKGHSHVYWYRQLPEEGLKFMVYLQKENIIDESGMPKERFSAEFPKEGPSILRIQQVVRGDSAAYFCASSPPSTAGNTIYFGEGSWLTVV.

The V call is TRBV10-1, the J call TRBJ2-1; 8 positions agree with TRBD2. The CDR3 totals 15 residues. Germline trimming cut 2 bases from V and 3 bases from J; bases unmatched to any gene: 3. CDR1 is WNHNN, CDR2 SYGVQD, per germline (reference sequence). The CDR3 is CASSESGSGYNEQFF. CDR3 nucleotide sequence: TGCGCCAGCAGTGAGAGCGGGAGTGGCTACAATGAGCAGTTCTTC.

The chain couples TRBV30 to TRBJ1-4, with 7 bases that match TRBD1. This CDR3 is built from 14 residues. CDR1 and CDR2 from the germline V gene are GTSNPN and SVGIG (reference sequence). The V segment lost 2 bases and the J segment 7 bases; nucleotides outside the gene matches: 7. The CDR3 DNA follows: TGTGCCTGGAGTCTCAGGGGGGGAGGTGAAAAACTGTTTTTT. It specifies CAWSLRGGGEKLFF.

Concerning this clone itself: Distinct nucleotide sequences in the sample also encode this CDR3. The CDR3 DNA is TGTGCCAGTAGTATAGACAGGGACGAGCAGTTCTTC. It specifies CASSIDRDEQFF. The chain uses TRBV19 and TRBJ2-1; D is possibly TRBD1 or TRBD2 (5 bases each). This CDR3 has 12 amino acids. The germline CDR1 and CDR2 sequences are LNHDA and SQIVND (reference sequence). V dropped 0 bases and J dropped 10 bases, with 7 bases sitting between them.

The rearrangement uses TRBV4-1 and TRBJ2-7; TRBD1 aligns across 9 bases. CDR1 is MGHRA and CDR2 is YSYEKL in the germline V gene. Trimming took 1 base from V and 6 from J; bases not matched to a gene: 7. The length of the CDR3 is 15 residues. The CDR3 region is CASSQAGTGRFEQYV. The DNA of the CDR3 is TGCGCCAGCAGCCAAGCGGGGACAGGGCGATTCGAGCAGTACGTC.

The chain links TRBV14 to TRBJ2-1; TRBD2 matches 7 bases. The germline V gene encodes CDR1 SGHDN and CDR2 FVKESK. Trimming removed 1 base from V and 4 bases from J; junction bases left unmatched: 7. The CDR3 sequence is 16 residues long. The CDR3 nucleotides read TGTGCCAGCAGCCAAGCCCCGCCTAGCGGATACAATGAGCAGTTCTTC. It codes for CASSQAPPSGYNEQFF. The full variable domain, completed using reference TRBV14 and TRBJ2-1, is EAGVTQFPSHSVIEKGQTVTLRCDPISGHDNLYWYRRVMGKEIKFLLHFVKESKQDESGMPNNRFLAERTGGTYSTLKVQPAELEDSGVYFCASSQAPPSGYNEQFFGPGTRLTVL.

The chain couples TRBV4-1 to TRBJ1-6; D ambiguous. Germline V CDR1 and CDR2: MGHRA, YSYEKL. V was cut by 0 bases and J by 4 bases, with 13 bases left in between. CDR3 length: 17 amino acids. For the CDR3, the DNA is TGCGCCAGCAGCCAAGATAAGCCAAGAGATTATAATTCACCCCTCCACTTT. Protein sequence: CASSQDKPRDYNSPLHF.

The CDR3, as DNA: TGTGCCAGCAGCTATACAGGAGGATCCTACAATGAGCAGTTCTTC. Encoded protein: CASSYTGGSYNEQFF. The V call is TRBV13, the J call TRBJ2-1; D possibly uses TRBD1 or TRBD2 (5 bases each). V was pared by 4 bases and J by 1 base, with 11 bases between. Per the germline V gene, CDR1 is PRHDT and CDR2 is FYEKMQ (reference sequence). This CDR3 region has 15 residues.

The V gene is TRBV28, the J gene TRBJ1-5, with TRBD1 as a possible D gene (5 bases). Per germline, CDR1 MDHEN and CDR2 SYDVKM. Deletions cut 5 bases from V and 7 bases from J, with 15 bases between. This CDR3 has 14 amino acids. CDR3 in DNA: TGTGCCAGCAGTAACCTTAGGGGCGGGCAGCCCCAGCATTTT. Translation gives CASSNLRGGQPQHF.